This record concerns one T cell receptor (beta chain) sequence. The CDR3 consists of 16 residues. V shed 3 bases and J 2 bases; nucleotides not matched to a gene: 9. Germline V gives CDR1 KGHSH, CDR2 LQKENI. Using immunoSEQ multiplex PCR, the repertoire was profiled, and TCRdb retains in-frame clones only, with some absent. Of about 980,000 clones listed, 60% to 85% are singletons. This specimen belongs to a study of shared clonotypes between healthy human individuals. Study context: Donors were a couple of women and a few men aged 18 to 49.

The sequence derives from a man younger than 35 in good health. Sequenced: memory CD4+ T cells sorted from blood. Stated subset: CD45RA-negative fraction. The chain links TRBV18 to TRBJ2-5, with 7 bases identical to TRBD2. CDR3 in DNA: TGTGCCAGCTCACCGCCTAGCGGCGGGTTTCAAGAGACCCAGTACTTC. Amino acid sequence: CASSPPSGGFQETQYF.